This TCR beta chain was recovered during a study of PD-1 blockade in classical Hodgkin lymphoma. This CDR3 spans 15 amino acids. V was trimmed by 1 base and J by 3 bases, leaving 10 bases between them. Germline V gene data show CDR1 as SGHTA and CDR2 as FQGTGA. To note about this clone: Its specificity is unknown.

Brentuximab vedotin exposure varied among the patients, all of whom had relapsed after autologous stem cell transplantation. Complete response, partial response or progressive disease constituted the best responses recorded. Study-level results: Complete responders possessed baseline diversity comparable to newly diagnosed patients. At baseline, newly diagnosed patients reportedly showed less TCR diversity than healthy donors.

TCRdb keeps only in-frame clones here, not all; method: immunoSEQ multiplex PCR. The sample holds roughly 150,000 clones, just under 80% seen once. The V gene is TRBV7-3, the J gene TRBJ2-1; possibly TRBD1 or TRBD2 for D (6 bases each). Sequenced here: peripheral blood mononuclear cells (PBMCs), sampled before the second cycle of nivolumab. The clonotype comes from a human donor with classical Hodgkin lymphoma. CDR3 amino acids: CASSLMGGIYNEQFF. CDR3 DNA: TGTGCCAGCAGCTTAATGGGGGGCATCTACAATGAGCAGTTCTTC.